Below, one T cell receptor (beta chain) is given with its context. Its target is unknown. The roughly 120-subject validation cohort, separate from the roughly 670-subject first cohort, included the donors. Germline V gene data show CDR1 as GTSNPN and CDR2 as SVGIG (reference sequence). Trimming stripped 0 bases from V and 1 base from J, with 9 bases between. The CDR3 length is 14 residues. Repertoires were generated with immunoSEQ multiplex PCR, while TCRdb's copy carries only in-frame clones and drops some. The repertoire includes approximately 220,000 clones, roughly 84% of them detected once, and 11% to 15% sits in the top ten. The source of the sample is a study of cytomegalovirus exposure and HLA in healthy donors. Study-wide points: Investigators reported 150 to 200 TCR beta chains as tied to cytomegalovirus. There were a few CMV-associated chains whose specificity for CMV antigens was confirmed in vitro.

The chain joins TRBV30 to TRBJ2-5, with D unresolved. The TCR was taken from a woman aged 30 to 39 in good health and CMV-seropositive. The sequencing input was PBMCs. CDR3 region: CAWSVLIFQETQYF. The DNA of the CDR3 is TGTGCCTGGAGTGTACTCATATTCCAAGAGACCCAGTACTTC.